Each of the 21 T cell receptor beta chains below was sequenced from the same sample in a study of spatial heterogeneity in lung cancer. One entry per CDR3 protein results from TCRdb running MiXCR on the 5' RACE reads. This table holds more than 2,000 distinct CDR3 sequences, about two fifths found once. Notes on the study in general: Counts that tracked tumor mutation counts were those of expanded intratumoral alpha and beta TCRs.

Antigen specificity for these receptors is unknown. Time point described: sample taken at primary tumor resection. This material consisted of lung tumor tissue, taken at surgery. All receptors come from a male donor with early-stage non-small cell lung cancer.

This chain connects TRBV7-2 to TRBJ2-2; D might be TRBD1 (5 bases). Germline CDR1 reads SGHTA; CDR2 reads FQGNSA. There are 16 residues in the CDR3. Trimming cost V 5 bases and J 0 bases, with 13 bases left between them. The CDR3 loop is CASSARWTPNTGELFF. CDR3 in DNA: TGTGCCAGCAGCGCCCGGTGGACACCGAACACCGGGGAGCTGTTTTTT.

The gene calls are TRBV10-3 and TRBJ2-3, with a possible D match to TRBD1 (5 bases). The CDR3 covers 13 residues. Trimming took 8 bases from V and 2 from J, leaving 11 bases between them. Germline CDR1 is ENHRY and CDR2 is SYGVKD. The CDR3 DNA reads TGTGCCATCCTCGGCAGGGCCACAGATACGCAGTATTTT. Translation: CAILGRATDTQYF.

This clonotype is medium-sized in the sample. The chain is built from TRBV6-5 and TRBJ2-7, with 7 bases fitting TRBD1. Per germline, CDR1 MNHEY and CDR2 SVGAGI. V was pared by 1 base and J by 9 bases, with 3 bases of the junction left unmatched. CDR3 size: 12 residues. The CDR3 DNA is TGTGCCAGCAGTTACTTGGGACAGTCGCAGTACTTC. Amino acids: CASSYLGQSQYF.

This chain uses TRBV16 with TRBJ2-3; D unresolved. In germline, CDR1 is KGHSY, CDR2 FQNENV. V lost 6 bases to trimming and J lost 3 bases, with 7 bases between them. CDR3 length equals 12 residues. The CDR3 sequence is CASSPNTDTQYF. CDR3 nucleotide sequence: TGTGCCAGCAGTCCCAATACAGATACGCAGTATTTT.

J is TRBJ2-1 and V is TRBV7-9; maybe TRBD1 (5 bases). Deletions cut 5 bases from V and 8 bases from J, with 16 bases between. Looked up from germline, CDR1 is SEHNR and CDR2 is FQNEAQ (reference sequence). This CDR3 has 14 residues. The CDR3 DNA sequence: TGTGCCAGCAGCCCTCCGGTCCAGGGCCATGAGCAGTTCTTC. Its protein is CASSPPVQGHEQFF.

This clonotype appeared a few times. This chain connects TRBV5-1 to TRBJ1-1; possibly TRBD1 for D (6 bases). The CDR3 is made up of 16 amino acids. Looked up from germline, CDR1 is SGHRS and CDR2 is YFSETQ. With 5 bases removed from V and 3 bases from J, the gap between germline ends came to 20 bases. CDR3 in DNA: TGCGCCAGCAGTCCGGATGGGGGCAACCGGTACACTGAAGCTTTCTTT. It codes for CASSPDGGNRYTEAFF. The variable domain in full, completed from reference TRBV5-1 and TRBJ1-1, reads KAGVTQTPRYLIKTRGQQVTLSCSPISGHRSVSWYQQTPGQGLQFLFEYFSETQRNKGNFPGRFSGRQFSNSRSEMNVSTLELGDSALYLCASSPDGGNRYTEAFFGQGTRLTVV.

In its sample, this clonotype is large (0.1 to 1%). This chain joins TRBV9 and TRBJ1-1; 8 nucleotides agree with TRBD1. This CDR3 has 14 amino acids. The V gene end was trimmed by 3 bases and the J gene end by 3 bases; junction bases not matched to a gene: 4. Germline loops: CDR1 SGDLS, CDR2 YYNGEE. CDR3: CASSGDRGDTEAFF. For the CDR3, the DNA is TGTGCCAGCAGCGGCGACAGGGGAGACACTGAAGCTTTCTTT.

J is TRBJ1-3 and V is TRBV6-5, with D unresolved. The CDR3 is made up of 14 amino acids. V lost 2 bases, J lost 1 base, and 6 bases lay in between. Germline CDR1 and CDR2: MNHEY and SVGAGI. The CDR3 region is CASSYGESGNTIYF. Written as DNA, the CDR3 is TGTGCCAGCAGTTACGGGGAGTCTGGAAACACCATATATTTT.

The chain employs TRBV12-3 or TRBV12-4 and TRBJ2-1; 11 positions agree with TRBD2. V shed 6 bases and J 6 bases; nucleotides not matched to a gene: 7. This CDR3 has 15 amino acids. CDR3 protein: CASSPSGGRSNEQFF. In DNA, the CDR3 is TGTGCCAGCAGCCCTAGCGGGGGGAGGTCCAATGAGCAGTTCTTC.

This clonotype counts as medium-sized. The rearrangement joins TRBV29-1 to TRBJ2-7; 7 positions match TRBD1. V lost 7 bases to trimming and J lost 4 bases; unmatched junction nucleotides: 7. In germline, CDR1 is SQVTM, CDR2 ANQGSEA. This CDR3 region has 12 residues. Here the CDR3 DNA reads TGCAGCGCCTCGGGACAGCATTACGAGCAGTACTTC. Translated, it gives CSASGQHYEQYF.

The chain couples TRBV2 to TRBJ2-2; D not resolved. Germline loops: CDR1 SNHLY, CDR2 FYNNEI. With 1 base removed from V and 6 bases from J, the gap between germline ends came to 12 bases. The CDR3 loop spans 15 amino acids. CDR3 protein: CASSEEGPKSGELFF. The CDR3 DNA is TGTGCCAGCAGTGAAGAGGGCCCAAAGTCCGGGGAGCTGTTTTTT. The variable domain in full, with the rest retrieved from reference TRBV2 and TRBJ2-2, is EPEVTQTPSHQVTQMGQEVILRCVPISNHLYFYWYRQILGQKVEFLVSFYNNEISEKSEIFDDQFSVERPDGSNFTLKIRSTKLEDSAMYFCASSEEGPKSGELFFGEGSRLTVL.

Relative to its sample, this clonotype is large (0.1 to 1%). The rearrangement uses TRBV7-8 and TRBJ2-7, with a tentative D call TRBD1 (7 bases). The CDR3 loop spans 15 amino acids. The V end was cut by 1 base, the J end by 4 bases, with 14 bases between. CDR1 and CDR2 (germline): SGHVS, FQNEAQ. The CDR3 reads CASSLGVQGGYEQYF. CDR3 nucleotide sequence: TGTGCCAGCAGCTTAGGTGTCCAGGGGGGATACGAGCAGTACTTC. Supplemented by reference TRBV7-8 and TRBJ2-7, the full variable domain reads GAGVSQSPRYKVAKRGQDVALRCDPISGHVSLFWYQQALGQGPEFLTYFQNEAQLDKSGLPSDRFFAERPEGSVSTLKIQRTQQEDSAVYLCASSLGVQGGYEQYFGPGTRLTVT.

The chain links TRBV7-2 to TRBJ2-1; no reliable D call. Trimming left V 0 bases short and J 6 bases short, with 6 bases between. This CDR3 contains 13 residues. The germline V gene encodes CDR1 SGHTA and CDR2 FQGNSA. The CDR3 DNA reads as TGTGCCAGCAGCTTAGCTTCTTTCAATGAGCAGTTCTTC. This codes for CASSLASFNEQFF.

CDR3 region: CASSLGPGGHSYEQYF. The DNA of the CDR3 is TGTGCCAGCAGCTTGGGACCGGGAGGGCACTCCTACGAGCAGTACTTC. This chain joins TRBV5-4 and TRBJ2-7; TRBD2 aligns across 8 bases. CDR3 length: 16 residues. The germline gives CDR1 SGHNT, CDR2 YYREEE (reference sequence). V lost 0 bases, J lost 0 bases, and 5 bases stayed unmatched. Combining the CDR3 with reference TRBV5-4 and TRBJ2-7 gives the whole variable domain ETGVTQSPTHLIKTRGQQVTLRCSSQSGHNTVSWYQQALGQGPQFIFQYYREEENGRGNFPPRFSGLQFPNYSSELNVNALELDDSALYLCASSLGPGGHSYEQYFGPGTRLTVT.

This clonotype is categorized as medium-sized (0.01 to 0.1%). The CDR3 reads CASSPWIGGDYGYTF. The CDR3 region has the DNA TGTGCCAGCAGTCCCTGGATAGGGGGCGACTATGGCTACACCTTC. The rearrangement joins TRBV27 to TRBJ1-2, with 7 nucleotides matching TRBD1. J gave up 3 bases and V 5 bases, and 9 bases lay outside the gene matches. The germline V gene has CDR1 MNHEY and CDR2 SMNVEV (reference sequence). The CDR3 is made up of 15 amino acids.

This clonotype was seen more than once but under ten times. The chain recombines TRBV15 with TRBJ2-5; D not resolved. Trimming left V 4 bases short and J 2 bases short, with 8 bases between. Germline loops: CDR1 LNHNV, CDR2 YYDKDF (reference sequence). This CDR3 has 13 amino acids. CDR3 sequence (DNA): TGTGCCACCAGCAAGACCACTCAAGAGACCCAGTACTTC. Protein sequence: CATSKTTQETQYF.

This chain links TRBV9 with TRBJ2-7, with D hard to call. This CDR3 contains 15 residues. CDR1 SGDLS and CDR2 YYNGEE come from the germline V gene. With 0 bases removed from V and 0 bases from J, the gap between germline ends came to 10 bases. CDR3 sequence reads: CASSVGYSASYEQYF. In DNA form, the CDR3 reads TGTGCCAGCAGCGTAGGTTATTCCGCCTCCTACGAGCAGTACTTC.

This clonotype is medium-sized by share. The J gene is TRBJ2-6, the V gene TRBV28, with D hard to call. CDR3 length: 16 residues. V lost 1 base and J lost 0, with 7 bases in between. The germline CDR1 and CDR2 sequences are MDHEN and SYDVKM. CDR3 in amino acids: CASSLLTHSGANVLTF. DNA for the CDR3: TGTGCCAGCAGTTTATTGACCCACTCTGGGGCCAACGTCCTGACTTTC.

This rearrangement joins TRBV11-2 to TRBJ2-1, with 10 nucleotides matching TRBD2. The V segment lost 3 bases and the J segment 4 bases; nucleotides outside the gene matches: 6. Germline V gives CDR1 SGHAT, CDR2 FQNNGV. This CDR3 spans 16 amino acids. CDR3 DNA sequence: TGTGCCAGCAGCTTCAAAGGGACTAGCGTATACAATGAGCAGTTCTTC. It codes for CASSFKGTSVYNEQFF.

This clonotype is medium-sized by share. This chain links TRBV2 with TRBJ2-5; D is perhaps TRBD2 (6 bases). The CDR3 contains 13 residues. V dropped 6 bases and J dropped 3 bases, with 11 bases sitting between them. From germline, CDR1 is SNHLY and CDR2 FYNNEI. The CDR3 DNA is TGTGCCAGCAGGGCGGGGTACGAAGAGACCCAGTACTTC. It translates to CASRAGYEETQYF. The complete variable domain, with remaining parts taken from reference TRBV2 and TRBJ2-5, reads EPEVTQTPSHQVTQMGQEVILRCVPISNHLYFYWYRQILGQKVEFLVSFYNNEISEKSEIFDDQFSVERPDGSNFTLKIRSTKLEDSAMYFCASRAGYEETQYFGPGTRLLVL.

The V call is TRBV9, the J call TRBJ1-1; D uncertain. Per the germline V gene, CDR1 is SGDLS and CDR2 is YYNGEE. There are 13 residues in the CDR3. Trimming left V 0 bases short and J 1 base short, with 4 bases between. CDR3 region: CASSVDGNTEAFF. CDR3 nucleotide sequence: TGTGCCAGCAGCGTAGATGGGAACACTGAAGCTTTCTTT.